These 17 T cell receptor beta chains came from one sample sequenced in a study of T cells in Graves' hyperthyroidism and ophthalmopathy (dated by TCRdb to between 2018 and 2021). The library was generated by multiplex PCR. Instrument used: Illumina HiSeq 2000. The TCR beta CDR3 regions were amplified from RNA transcripts. The TCR CDR3 was subjected to a first round of RT-PCR using the HTBI primer set and the Qiagen OneStep RT-PCR kit. The public reads were reprocessed in TCRdb via fastp at Q25 and MiXCR, keeping in-frame beta chains. Merged by CDR3 protein, the rows form single entries marked with the most common genes and DNA. The sample records 400,000 to 500,000 distinct CDR3 sequences, over 13% of which are singletons. Around 17% of the sample goes to the ten largest clones. Input material: blood. The receptors were sampled from a woman younger than 35 with Graves' hyperthyroidism.

This clonotype appeared a few times. The CDR3 here is CASSPGEGAIQETQYF. CDR3 sequence (DNA): TGTGCCAGTAGTCCCGGGGAGGGGGCTATCCAAGAGACCCAGTACTTC. The V call is TRBV19, the J call TRBJ2-5; D tentatively reads TRBD1 or TRBD2 (7 bases each). V was shortened by 5 bases and J by 1 base, with 17 bases between the two germline ends. This CDR3 is built from 16 residues. Germline loops: CDR1 LNHDA, CDR2 SQIVND (reference sequence).

The table lists this clonotype with a few counts. V and J are TRBV24-1 and TRBJ2-1, with 8 bases that match TRBD2. V dropped 9 bases and J dropped 6; count of bases not matched to a gene: 6. Germline V gene lookup returns CDR1 KGHDR and CDR2 SFDVKD. CDR3 length: 13 amino acids. CDR3 protein: CATSAGGGNEQFF. CDR3 nucleotide sequence: TGTGCCACCTCGGCGGGGGGTGGCAATGAGCAGTTCTTC.

This clonotype was counted a few times. The chain links TRBV19 to TRBJ2-2; D might be TRBD1 or TRBD2, each matching 6 bases. CDR3 size: 15 residues. Germline V gene lookup returns CDR1 LNHDA and CDR2 SQIVND (reference sequence). V gave up 5 bases and J gave up 6 bases, with 16 bases separating them. CDR3 in amino acids: CASSFGGLPAGELFF. CDR3 nucleotides: TGTGCCAGTAGTTTTGGGGGGCTTCCTGCCGGGGAGCTGTTTTTT. The full variable domain, with the rest looked up from reference TRBV19 and TRBJ2-2, is DGGITQSPKYLFRKEGQNVTLSCEQNLNHDAMYWYRQDPGQGLRLIYYSQIVNDFQKGDIAEGYSVSREKKESFPLTVTSAQKNPTAFYLCASSFGGLPAGELFFGEGSRLTVL.

This clonotype showed up just a few times. CDR3 residues: CATSDPIRAGLAAYNEQFF. The CDR3 DNA sequence: TGTGCCACCAGTGACCCAATCCGAGCGGGATTAGCAGCCTACAATGAGCAGTTCTTC. The chain couples TRBV24-1 to TRBJ2-1, with 7 bases identical to TRBD2. Trimming at V came to 4 bases and at J to 2 bases, leaving 16 bases not matched to a gene. Germline V lookup: CDR1 KGHDR, CDR2 SFDVKD. The CDR3 consists of 19 residues.

The CDR3 is CATSDLGYLNTGELFF. The DNA of the CDR3 is TGTGCCACCAGTGACCTGGGGTACTTGAACACCGGGGAGCTGTTTTTT. The chain employs TRBV24-1 and TRBJ2-2; D is undetermined. Germline V gene lookup returns CDR1 KGHDR and CDR2 SFDVKD. With 4 bases removed from V and 1 base from J, the gap between germline ends came to 12 bases. The CDR3 has 16 amino acids.

In this sample, this clonotype turned up many times. The gene calls are TRBV27 and TRBJ2-1; D is possibly TRBD2 (6 bases). The germline CDR1 and CDR2 sequences are MNHEY and SMNVEV (reference sequence). Trimming took off 2 bases at V and 9 bases at J, with 14 bases between the two ends. There are 14 residues in the CDR3. CDR3 residues: CASSLVEGTGEQFF. Here the CDR3 DNA reads TGTGCCAGCAGTTTAGTGGAGGGGACGGGTGAGCAGTTCTTC.

The table lists this clonotype with many counts. V usage is TRBV6-1 and J usage is TRBJ2-2; D unresolved. This CDR3 has 15 amino acids. Germline assignment: CDR1 MNHNS and CDR2 SASEGT. V was trimmed by 7 bases and J by 4 bases, leaving 16 bases between them. In DNA, the CDR3 is TGTGCCAGCAAGACCGGGTCTTCAGTCACCGGGGAGCTGTTTTTT. This encodes CASKTGSSVTGELFF.

The V and J genes are TRBV11-2 and TRBJ2-5; 11 bases are shared with TRBD2. Germline assignment: CDR1 SGHAT and CDR2 FQNNGV. Losses at the gene ends were 1 base for V and 2 bases for J; bases not matched to a gene: 6. CDR3 length: 17 residues. The CDR3 DNA reads TGTGCCAGCAGCTTAGTGGGACTAGCGGTGGAACAAGAGACCCAGTACTTC. Translated: CASSLVGLAVEQETQYF.

The sample holds many counts of this clonotype. The chain employs TRBV10-3 and TRBJ2-3, with D possibly being TRBD2 (6 bases). CDR3 size: 17 residues. Germline V gene lookup returns CDR1 ENHRY and CDR2 SYGVKD. Trimming pared 6 bases from V and 2 bases from J, leaving 21 bases between. The DNA for the CDR3 is TGTGCCATCAGGCCCACGGGGTTAGCGGAGATCACAGATACGCAGTATTTT. Encoded protein: CAIRPTGLAEITDTQYF.

At least ten counts were recorded for this clonotype. This rearrangement joins TRBV2 to TRBJ1-2; a weak D match, TRBD1 (5 bases). Germline CDR1 and CDR2: SNHLY and FYNNEI. CDR3 length: 15 amino acids. V lost 2 bases to trimming and J lost 1 base, with 11 bases between them. CDR3 sequence (DNA): TGTGCCAGCAGTGAATACGGGGGTTATAACTATGGCTACACCTTC. Translated, it gives CASSEYGGYNYGYTF.

This clonotype occurred many times. The genes are TRBV7-9 and TRBJ2-5; no definite D call. The CDR3 length is 14 residues. Germline CDR1 reads SEHNR; CDR2 reads FQNEAQ (reference sequence). V gave up 4 bases and J gave up 5 bases, with 14 bases separating them. CDR3 protein: CASSSPRRMETQYF. CDR3 DNA: TGTGCCAGCAGCTCCCCAAGGCGGATGGAGACCCAGTACTTC.

There are a few counts of this clonotype. The rearrangement joins TRBV5-1 to TRBJ2-1, with a weak D call TRBD2 (6 bases). The V gene's germline CDR1 is SGHRS and CDR2 YFSETQ. The CDR3 extends over 16 amino acids. V was cut by 0 bases and J by 8 bases, with 18 bases left in between. CDR3 DNA sequence: TGCGCCAGCAGCTTGGAAGGCAGACTAGTTAAGGATGAGCAGTTCTTC. It is translated as CASSLEGRLVKDEQFF.

This clonotype was seen ten or more times. V and J are TRBV5-8 and TRBJ1-2; 8 nucleotides agree with TRBD1. The CDR3 extends over 15 amino acids. The junction had 9 bases not matched to a gene; V was cut back by 4 bases and J by 4 bases. Looked up from germline, CDR1 is SGHTS and CDR2 is YDEGEE. CDR3 protein: CASSLPGGISYGYTF. CDR3 in DNA: TGTGCCAGCAGCCTCCCAGGGGGCATCAGCTATGGCTACACCTTC. Based on the CDR3 plus reference TRBV5-8 and TRBJ1-2, the full variable domain is EAGVTQSPTHLIKTRGQQATLRCSPISGHTSVYWYQQALGLGLQFLLWYDEGEERNRGNFPPRFSGRQFPNYSSELNVNALELEDSALYLCASSLPGGISYGYTFGSGTRLTVV.

This clonotype was found many times. V is TRBV13 and J is TRBJ1-1; D is undetermined. The V end was cut by 8 bases, the J end by 1 base, with 20 bases between. The CDR3 has 16 residues. Germline V gene lookup returns CDR1 PRHDT and CDR2 FYEKMQ (reference sequence). This CDR3 is CASLRSSEFTNTEAFF. The CDR3 region has the DNA TGTGCCAGCCTGCGGTCGAGCGAGTTTACGAACACTGAAGCTTTCTTT.

A note on this clonotype: At one boundary the junction diverges from the germline segment, which might be a read error. J is TRBJ2-2 and V is TRBV2; D may match TRBD1 or TRBD2 (5 bases each). The CDR3 has 17 residues. Looked up from germline, CDR1 is SNHLY and CDR2 is FYNNEI. In nucleotides, the CDR3 is TGTGCCACCAGTGACACCGGGAAGGACACCAACACCGGGGAGCTGTTTTTT. This encodes CATSDTGKDTNTGELFF. Full variable domain (outside the CDR3, taken from reference TRBV2 and TRBJ2-2): EPEVTQTPSHQVTQMGQEVILRCVPISNHLYFYWYRQILGQKVEFLVSFYNNEISEKSEIFDDQFSVERPDGSNFTLKIRSTKLEDSAMYFCATSDTGKDTNTGELFFGEGSRLTVL.

This clonotype came up many times. V is TRBV7-2 and J is TRBJ1-1; the match to TRBD1 covers 9 bases. V shed 5 bases and J 3 bases; nucleotides not matched to a gene: 4. The CDR3 has 14 residues. Germline CDR1 is SGHTA and CDR2 is FQGNSA. The CDR3 spells CASSLQGADTEAFF. The CDR3 bases are TGTGCCAGCAGCCTACAGGGGGCCGACACTGAAGCTTTCTTT.

This clonotype was counted ten times or more. The chain is built from TRBV29-1 and TRBJ2-1, with TRBD1 as a possible D gene (6 bases). The CDR3 is 13 amino acids. V was pared by 5 bases and J by 2 bases, with 10 bases between. CDR1 and CDR2 from the germline V gene are SQVTM and ANQGSEA. The CDR3 loop reads CSVSGTPYNEQFF. The CDR3 nucleotides are TGCAGCGTTTCCGGGACACCCTACAATGAGCAGTTCTTC.